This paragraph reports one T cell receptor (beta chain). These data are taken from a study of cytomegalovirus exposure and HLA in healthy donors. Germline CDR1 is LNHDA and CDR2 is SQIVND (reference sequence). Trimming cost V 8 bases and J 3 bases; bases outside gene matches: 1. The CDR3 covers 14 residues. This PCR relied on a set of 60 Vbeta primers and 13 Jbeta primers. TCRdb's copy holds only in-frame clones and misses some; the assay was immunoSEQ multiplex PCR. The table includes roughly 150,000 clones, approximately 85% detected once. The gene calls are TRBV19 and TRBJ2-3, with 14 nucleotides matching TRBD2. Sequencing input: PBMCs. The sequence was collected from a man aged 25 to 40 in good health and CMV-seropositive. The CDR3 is CASRTSGGTDTQYF. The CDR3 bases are TGTGCCAGTCGGACTAGCGGGGGGACAGATACGCAGTATTTT.